This T cell receptor beta chain was found in a study of blood T cell repertoires in COVID-19. Across the whole study: Material from acute and convalescent COVID-19 was sourced from the United States, Italy and Spain. T cells, B-cell-depleted T cells, or PBMCs provided the cDNA or gDNA that served as material.

Authors' analysis steps: Amplifying reference gene primers gave estimates of nucleated cell counts. Method: immunoSEQ multiplex PCR; TCRdb's copy keeps in-frame clones and lacks some. The V and J calls and the clone size are those of that table, but D and trimming were determined from the DNA. In the table there are some 170,000 clones, 60% to 80% of which are singletons. The germline V gene has CDR1 LNHNV and CDR2 YYDKDF (reference sequence). The CDR3 sequence is 14 residues long. With 0 bases removed from V and 6 bases from J, the gap between germline ends came to 12 bases. The sequencing input was peripheral blood. The V gene is TRBV15, the J gene TRBJ2-7; a weak D match, TRBD1 (5 bases). The TCR originated in a woman aged 70-85 years with acute or convalescent COVID-19. The CDR3 here is CATSRDPPRAEQYF. The DNA for the CDR3 is TGTGCCACCAGCAGAGATCCCCCCAGGGCCGAGCAGTACTTC.